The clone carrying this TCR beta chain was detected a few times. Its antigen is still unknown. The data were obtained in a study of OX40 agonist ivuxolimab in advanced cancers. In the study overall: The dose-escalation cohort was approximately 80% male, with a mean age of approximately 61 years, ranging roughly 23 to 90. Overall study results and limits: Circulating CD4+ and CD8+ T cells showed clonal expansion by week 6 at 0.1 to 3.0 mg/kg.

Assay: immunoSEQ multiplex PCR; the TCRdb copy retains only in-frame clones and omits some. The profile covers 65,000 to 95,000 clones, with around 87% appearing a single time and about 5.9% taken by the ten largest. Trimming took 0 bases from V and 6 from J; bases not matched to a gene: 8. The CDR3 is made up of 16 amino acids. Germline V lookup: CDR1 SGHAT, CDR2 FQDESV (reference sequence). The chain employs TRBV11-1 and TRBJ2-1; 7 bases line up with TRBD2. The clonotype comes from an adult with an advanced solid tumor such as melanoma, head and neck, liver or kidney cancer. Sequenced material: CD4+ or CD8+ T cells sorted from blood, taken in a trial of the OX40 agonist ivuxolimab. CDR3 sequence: CASSLAVGGLVNEQFF. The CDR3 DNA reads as TGTGCCAGCAGCTTAGCGGTCGGGGGGTTGGTCAATGAGCAGTTCTTC. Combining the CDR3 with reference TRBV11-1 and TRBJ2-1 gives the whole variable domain EAEVAQSPRYKITEKSQAVAFWCDPISGHATLYWYRQILGQGPELLVQFQDESVVDDSQLPKDRFSAERLKGVDSTLKIQPAELGDSAMYLCASSLAVGGLVNEQFFGPGTRLTVL.